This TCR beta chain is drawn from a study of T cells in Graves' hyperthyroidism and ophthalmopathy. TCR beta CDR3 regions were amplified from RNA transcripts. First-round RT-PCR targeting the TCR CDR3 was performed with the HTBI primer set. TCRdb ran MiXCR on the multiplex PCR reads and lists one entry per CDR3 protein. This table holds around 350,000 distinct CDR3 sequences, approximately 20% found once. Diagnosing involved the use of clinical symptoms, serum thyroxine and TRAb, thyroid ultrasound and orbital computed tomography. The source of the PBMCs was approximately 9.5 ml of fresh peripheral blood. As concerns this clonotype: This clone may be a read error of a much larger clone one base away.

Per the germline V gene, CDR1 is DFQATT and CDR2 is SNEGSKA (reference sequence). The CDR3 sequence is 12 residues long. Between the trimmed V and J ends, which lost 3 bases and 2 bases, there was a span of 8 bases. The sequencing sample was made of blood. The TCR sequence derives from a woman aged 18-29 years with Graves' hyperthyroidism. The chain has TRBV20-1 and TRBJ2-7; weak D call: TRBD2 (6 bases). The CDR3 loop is CSAREGTYEQYF. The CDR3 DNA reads TGCAGTGCTAGGGAGGGGACCTACGAGCAGTACTTC.